A single sample gave rise to the 14 T cell receptor beta chains below, sequenced in a study of shared clonotypes between healthy human individuals. Sequenced by immunoSEQ multiplex PCR; TCRdb stores in-frame clones only, minus some. Altogether a few million clones are present, 93% being singletons, with the ten largest covering 0.3% to 0.4%. Sequenced: naive CD4+ T cells from PBMCs. Noted subset: CD45RA+ positively selected. These receptors all stem from a man aged 18 to 30 in good health. Some clones in this sample may be carry-over from other donors' samples.

The chain combines TRBV28 with TRBJ1-2, with 7 bases matching TRBD1. This CDR3 comprises 15 residues. Trimming at V came to 5 bases and at J to 0 bases, leaving 6 bases not matched to a gene. Germline assignment: CDR1 MDHEN and CDR2 SYDVKM. The CDR3 is CASSTYRGANYGYTF. DNA of the CDR3: TGTGCCAGCAGTACCTACAGGGGCGCTAACTATGGCTACACCTTC.

This clone was observed once. The rearrangement uses TRBV5-1 and TRBJ2-3; D could derive from TRBD1 or TRBD2 (5 bases each). CDR1 is SGHRS and CDR2 is YFSETQ in the germline V gene. Trimming took 7 bases from V and 3 from J, leaving 15 bases between them. The CDR3 length is 14 residues. The CDR3 sequence is CASGGRAGTDTQYF. In DNA, the CDR3 is TGCGCCAGCGGGGGTCGGGCGGGTACAGATACGCAGTATTTT.

In regard to this clone: Other DNA variants within this sample encode the same CDR3. The chain employs TRBV5-1 and TRBJ2-3; D remains unclear. The CDR3 spans 14 residues. In germline, CDR1 is SGHRS, CDR2 YFSETQ. V lost 0 bases, J lost 1 base, and 6 bases lay in between. The CDR3 loop reads CASSLVVGTDTQYF. The CDR3 bases are TGCGCCAGCAGCTTGGTCGTCGGCACAGATACGCAGTATTTT.

The V gene is TRBV7-3, the J gene TRBJ2-3; maybe TRBD2 (6 bases). Germline CDR1 reads SGHTA; CDR2 reads FQGTGA. V gave up 5 bases and J gave up 1 base, with 7 bases separating them. The CDR3 length is 13 residues. Here the CDR3 reads CASSASGTDTQYF. The CDR3 DNA reads as TGTGCCAGCAGCGCTAGCGGCACAGATACGCAGTATTTT.

This chain connects TRBV18 to TRBJ2-5; D might be TRBD2 (5 bases). CDR3 length: 12 amino acids. V lost 4 bases, J lost 3 bases, and 6 bases lay in between. Germline V lookup: CDR1 KGHSH, CDR2 LQKENI. CDR3: CASSQTKETQYF. The CDR3 nucleotides are TGTGCCAGCTCACAGACTAAAGAGACCCAGTACTTC.

The rearrangement links TRBV5-1 to TRBJ2-3; D perhaps matches TRBD2 (5 bases). Trimming cost V 4 bases and J 0 bases, with 12 bases left between them. CDR3 size: 15 residues. The germline V gene encodes CDR1 SGHRS and CDR2 YFSETQ. The CDR3 bases are TGCGCCAGCAGCCGGCGGGTGGCTAGCACAGATACGCAGTATTTT. As protein: CASSRRVASTDTQYF.

This clone was counted once. Other DNA sequences within the sample encode an identical CDR3. The chain joins TRBV7-9 to TRBJ2-2; possibly TRBD1 for D (5 bases). V lost 1 base to trimming and J lost 4 bases, with 7 bases between them. Looked up from germline, CDR1 is SEHNR and CDR2 is FQNEAQ (reference sequence). The CDR3 extends over 14 amino acids. The CDR3 sequence is CASSLVGATGELFF. The CDR3 DNA follows: TGTGCCAGCAGCTTAGTTGGGGCCACCGGGGAGCTGTTTTTT. The full variable domain, with the rest looked up from reference TRBV7-9 and TRBJ2-2, is DTGVSQNPRHKITKRGQNVTFRCDPISEHNRLYWYRQTLGQGPEFLTYFQNEAQLEKSRLLSDRFSAERPKGSFSTLEIQRTEQGDSAMYLCASSLVGATGELFFGEGSRLTVL.

This chain joins TRBV4-3 and TRBJ1-2; D might be TRBD1 (5 bases). V dropped 0 bases and J dropped 7 bases, with 9 bases sitting between them. The CDR3 is 13 residues long. Germline CDR1 reads LGHNA; CDR2 reads YSLEER. DNA of the CDR3: TGCGCCAGCAGCCAAGATCAGGGACTTGGCTACACCTTC. As protein: CASSQDQGLGYTF.

The chain recombines TRBV6-1 with TRBJ1-4; D call uncertain. The CDR3 runs 15 residues. The V gene lost 6 bases and the J gene lost 4 bases, with 15 bases spanning the gap. Looked up from germline, CDR1 is MNHNS and CDR2 is SASEGT. The CDR3 sequence: CASSGRIGVNEKLFF. CDR3 in DNA: TGTGCCAGCAGCGGAAGGATCGGGGTTAATGAAAAACTGTTTTTT.

V and J are TRBV6-1 and TRBJ1-2; D possibly corresponds to TRBD1 (5 bases). V dropped 2 bases and J dropped 5 bases, with 15 bases sitting between them. This CDR3 contains 15 residues. Per germline, CDR1 MNHNS and CDR2 SASEGT. CDR3 sequence: CASSESGRALYGYTF. The CDR3 DNA is TGTGCCAGCAGTGAATCGGGACGAGCCCTATATGGCTACACCTTC.

The chain combines TRBV7-2 with TRBJ2-3, with D possibly being TRBD2 (5 bases). CDR1 is SGHTA, CDR2 FQGNSA, per germline. V gave up 5 bases and J gave up 0 bases, with 15 bases separating them. This CDR3 has 16 residues. This chain's CDR3 is CASSQNPGLSTDTQYF. CDR3 nucleotides: TGTGCCAGCAGCCAGAACCCCGGACTTAGCACAGATACGCAGTATTTT.

The genes are TRBV5-4 and TRBJ2-5, with 9 bases aligning to TRBD1. The length of the CDR3 is 14 residues. With V trimmed by 3 bases and J by 3 bases, 3 bases remained unmatched. Germline CDR1 SGHNT, CDR2 YYREEE (reference sequence). CDR3 sequence reads: CASSSGDREETQYF. CDR3 sequence (DNA): TGTGCCAGCAGCTCTGGGGACAGGGAAGAGACCCAGTACTTC.

The chain combines TRBV7-2 with TRBJ2-1; 8 bases align to TRBD2. This CDR3 is built from 15 residues. Germline V gives CDR1 SGHTA, CDR2 FQGNSA. J gave up 5 bases and V 5 bases, and 8 bases lay outside the gene matches. In DNA, the CDR3 is TGTGCCAGCAGCCCCTCAGCGGGAGCGCACAATGAGCAGTTCTTC. It specifies CASSPSAGAHNEQFF.

The rearrangement joins TRBV11-1 to TRBJ2-5; D is perhaps TRBD2 (6 bases). In germline, CDR1 is SGHAT, CDR2 FQDESV (reference sequence). Trimming cost V 0 bases and J 5 bases, with 10 bases left between them. This CDR3 spans 14 amino acids. The chain's CDR3 is CASSLAGAGETQYF. The CDR3 coding sequence is TGTGCCAGCAGCTTAGCAGGCGCGGGGGAGACCCAGTACTTC.